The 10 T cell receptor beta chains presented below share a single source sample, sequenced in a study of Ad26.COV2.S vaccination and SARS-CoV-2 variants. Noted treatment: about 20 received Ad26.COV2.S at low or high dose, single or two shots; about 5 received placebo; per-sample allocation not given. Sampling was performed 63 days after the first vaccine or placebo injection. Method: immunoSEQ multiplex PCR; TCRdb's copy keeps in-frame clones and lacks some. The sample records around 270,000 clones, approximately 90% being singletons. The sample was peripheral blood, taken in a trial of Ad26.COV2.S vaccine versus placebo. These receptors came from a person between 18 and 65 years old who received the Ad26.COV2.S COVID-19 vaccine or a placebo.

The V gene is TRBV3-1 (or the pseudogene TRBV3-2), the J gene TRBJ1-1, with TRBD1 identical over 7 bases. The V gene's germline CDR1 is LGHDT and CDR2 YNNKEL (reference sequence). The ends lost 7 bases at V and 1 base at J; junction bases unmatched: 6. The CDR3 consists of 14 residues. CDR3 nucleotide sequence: TGTGCCAGCACCGACAGGGTTAAGAACACTGAAGCTTTCTTT. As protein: CASTDRVKNTEAFF.

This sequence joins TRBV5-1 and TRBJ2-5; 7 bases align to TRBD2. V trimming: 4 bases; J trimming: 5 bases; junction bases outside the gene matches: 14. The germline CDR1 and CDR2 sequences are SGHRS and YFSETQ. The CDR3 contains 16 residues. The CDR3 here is CASSPNSGLLSETQYF. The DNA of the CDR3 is TGCGCCAGCAGCCCGAATAGCGGGCTGCTTAGTGAGACCCAGTACTTC.

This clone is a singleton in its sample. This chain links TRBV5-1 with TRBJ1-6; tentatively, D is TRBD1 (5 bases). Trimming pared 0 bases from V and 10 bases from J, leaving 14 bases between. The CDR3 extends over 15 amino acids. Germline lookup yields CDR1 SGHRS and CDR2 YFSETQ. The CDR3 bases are TGCGCCAGCAGCTTGGAGGGGAAAGGACGGTCACCCCTCCACTTT. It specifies CASSLEGKGRSPLHF. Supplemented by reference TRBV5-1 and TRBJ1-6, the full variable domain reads KAGVTQTPRYLIKTRGQQVTLSCSPISGHRSVSWYQQTPGQGLQFLFEYFSETQRNKGNFPGRFSGRQFSNSRSEMNVSTLELGDSALYLCASSLEGKGRSPLHFGNGTRLTVT.

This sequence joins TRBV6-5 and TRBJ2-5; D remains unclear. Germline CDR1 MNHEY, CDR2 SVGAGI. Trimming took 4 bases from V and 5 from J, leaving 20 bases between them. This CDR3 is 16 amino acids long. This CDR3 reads CASSFEAYPFGETQYF. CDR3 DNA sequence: TGTGCCAGCAGTTTCGAGGCCTACCCATTCGGGGAGACCCAGTACTTC.

The CDR3 coding sequence is TGCGCCAGCAGCCAAGAGGATCAGCGGCTAAACACCGGGGAGCTGTTTTTT. Residues: CASSQEDQRLNTGELFF. This chain joins TRBV4-3 and TRBJ2-2; D might be TRBD2 (5 bases). Per germline, CDR1 LGHNA and CDR2 YSLEER. V lost 0 bases, J lost 2 bases, and 13 bases lay in between. The CDR3 sequence is 17 residues long.

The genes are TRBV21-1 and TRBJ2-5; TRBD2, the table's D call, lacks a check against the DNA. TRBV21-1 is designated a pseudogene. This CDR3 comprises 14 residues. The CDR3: CASSNRTRKETQYF. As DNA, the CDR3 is TGTGCCAGCAGCAACCGGACTAGAAAAGAGACCCAGTACTTC.

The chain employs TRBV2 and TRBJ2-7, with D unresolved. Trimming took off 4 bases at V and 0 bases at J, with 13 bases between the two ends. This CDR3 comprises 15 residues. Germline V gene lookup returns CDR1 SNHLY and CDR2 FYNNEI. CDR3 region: CASSVSTESSYEQYF. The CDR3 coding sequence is TGTGCCAGCAGTGTGTCCACTGAAAGCTCCTACGAGCAGTACTTC.

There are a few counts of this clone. In nucleotides, the CDR3 is TGTGCCAGCAGCTTAAAGGGGGGCTATGGCTACACCTTC. Translation gives CASSLKGGYGYTF. This chain connects TRBV7-3 to TRBJ1-2, with a possible D match to TRBD1 (6 bases). Trimming removed 1 base from V and 4 bases from J, with 7 bases in between. The CDR3 is 13 amino acids. Germline CDR1 SGHTA, CDR2 FQGTGA.

The CDR3 loop is CASSLAGETEAFF. CDR3 nucleotides: TGCGCCAGCAGCTTGGCAGGGGAGACTGAAGCTTTCTTT. The rearrangement links TRBV5-1 to TRBJ1-1; the D gene is possibly TRBD1 (6 bases). Looked up from germline, CDR1 is SGHRS and CDR2 is YFSETQ. The CDR3 is 13 residues long. Trimming pared 0 bases from V and 5 bases from J, leaving 8 bases between.

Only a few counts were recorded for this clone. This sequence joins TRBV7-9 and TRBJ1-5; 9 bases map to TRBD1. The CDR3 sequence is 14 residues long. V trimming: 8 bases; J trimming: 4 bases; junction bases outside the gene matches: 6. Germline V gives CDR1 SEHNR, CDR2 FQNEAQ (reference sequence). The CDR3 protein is CASQGTGNNQPQHF. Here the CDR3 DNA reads TGTGCCAGCCAGGGGACAGGGAATAATCAGCCCCAGCATTTT.